Sequencing of this T cell receptor (beta chain) was carried out in a study of OX40 agonist ivuxolimab in advanced cancers. Study background: Patients receiving dose escalation had hepatocellular carcinoma, melanoma, renal cell or head and neck cancer. Three individuals attained partial responses, comprising one hepatocellular carcinoma case and two cutaneous melanoma cases.

The CDR3 covers 18 residues. The germline V gene encodes CDR1 MGHRA and CDR2 YSYEKL. The trim removed 0 bases at V and 7 bases at J, leaving 17 bases unmatched. On cycle 4 day 1 and cycle 7 day 1, as well as at baseline, blood was sampled. Sequencing used immunoSEQ multiplex PCR; TCRdb keeps in-frame clones, though not all of them. The table records 50,000 to 70,000 clones, over 70% of them present only once. V and J are TRBV4-1 and TRBJ1-2; 7 bases match TRBD1. This clonotype originated in an adult with an advanced solid tumor such as melanoma, head and neck, liver or kidney cancer. The sequencing here drew on CD4+ or CD8+ T cells sorted from blood, taken in a trial of the OX40 agonist ivuxolimab. CDR3 residues: CASSQEWYKDRLLSGYTF. The CDR3, as DNA: TGCGCCAGCAGCCAAGAATGGTACAAGGACAGGTTATTATCTGGCTACACCTTC.